The 24 T cell receptor beta chains given below trace back to one sample, sequenced in a study of human T cells and chemical hapten exposure. Documented time point: patch test 3, about 24 weeks after DPC sensitization. Specified treatment: therapeutic diphenylcyclopropenone sensitization with weekly scalp DPC. In TCRdb, the RACE reads were re-called with MiXCR into one record per CDR3 protein. The table records 120,000 or so distinct CDR3 sequences, around 11% of them present only once. The sequences come from whole blood, collected in connection with sensitization to the hapten diphenylcyclopropenone (DPC). Receptor source: a woman in her forties or fifties with alopecia areata. Some clones in this sample may be carry-over from other donors' samples.

This clonotype has just one count. The V call is TRBV12-3 or TRBV12-4, the J call TRBJ2-3; 8 bases are a match to TRBD1. This CDR3 is built from 14 residues. Unmatched junction bases numbered 4, after V lost 7 bases and J lost 1 base. CDR3 coding DNA: TGTGCCAGCACCTCAGGGGGCGGCACAGATACGCAGTATTTT. Its protein product is CASTSGGGTDTQYF.

This clonotype came up many times. This rearrangement joins TRBV29-1 to TRBJ1-1, with 10 bases lining up with TRBD1. Trimming at V came to 7 bases and at J to 0 bases, leaving 2 bases not matched to a gene. The CDR3 length is 13 residues. Germline loops: CDR1 SQVTM, CDR2 ANQGSEA. The CDR3 sequence: CSADRGMNTEAFF. DNA for the CDR3: TGCAGCGCGGACAGGGGGATGAACACTGAAGCTTTCTTT.

This sequence joins TRBV6-5 and TRBJ1-4; D is ambiguous. Trimming stripped 2 bases from V and 0 bases from J, with 10 bases between. Germline V CDR1 and CDR2: MNHEY, SVGAGI. The CDR3 loop spans 16 amino acids. The CDR3 sequence is CASSYMGFATNEKLFF. As DNA, the CDR3 is TGTGCCAGCAGTTACATGGGGTTTGCAACTAATGAAAAACTGTTTTTT.

There are a few counts of this clonotype. The chain has TRBV19 and TRBJ2-3, with 12 bases aligning to TRBD2. Trimming cost V 5 bases and J 2 bases; bases outside gene matches: 5. This CDR3 has 16 residues. Germline values: CDR1 LNHDA, CDR2 SQIVND (reference sequence). CDR3 DNA sequence: TGTGCCAGTAGTTCTCGGACTAGCGGGAACACAGATACGCAGTATTTT. Translating gives CASSSRTSGNTDTQYF.

This clonotype has just a few counts. The chain joins TRBV6-1 to TRBJ1-5; D gene ambiguous. Germline V CDR1 and CDR2: MNHNS, SASEGT. The CDR3 contains 16 residues. V was pared by 2 bases and J by 2 bases, with 13 bases between. In DNA form, the CDR3 reads TGTGCCAGCAGTGAAATGAGTAGACTTCGCAATCAGCCCCAGCATTTT. Translation: CASSEMSRLRNQPQHF.

V gene TRBV29-1 combines with J gene TRBJ1-5; D ambiguous. The CDR3 covers 14 residues. Trimming cost V 4 bases and J 1 base, with 11 bases left between them. CDR1 SQVTM and CDR2 ANQGSEA come from the germline V gene. CDR3 in DNA: TGCAGCGTTGGCTTAGGATCCAGCAATCAGCCCCAGCATTTT. This encodes CSVGLGSSNQPQHF. The variable domain in full, completed from reference TRBV29-1 and TRBJ1-5, reads SAVISQKPSRDICQRGTSLTIQCQVDSQVTMMFWYRQQPGQSLTLIATANQGSEATYESGFVIDKFPISRPNLTFSTLTVSNMSPEDSSIYLCSVGLGSSNQPQHFGDGTRLSIL.

This clonotype has a handful of counts. The CDR3 loop reads CASSSRVEQFF. For the CDR3, the DNA is TGCGCCAGCAGCTCCAGGGTTGAGCAGTTCTTC. The gene calls are TRBV5-1 and TRBJ2-1, with a tentative D call TRBD1 (5 bases). The CDR3 has 11 residues. V gave up 3 bases and J gave up 9 bases, with 7 bases separating them. CDR1 and CDR2 from the germline V gene are SGHRS and YFSETQ.

This clonotype was seen a few times. This sequence joins TRBV5-4 and TRBJ2-3; D is unresolved. Germline CDR1 reads SGHNT; CDR2 reads YYREEE (reference sequence). Trimming stripped 2 bases from V and 2 bases from J, with 9 bases between. The CDR3 is 14 residues long. CDR3 protein: CASSFGGTTDTQYF. The DNA of the CDR3 is TGTGCCAGCAGCTTTGGCGGCACCACAGATACGCAGTATTTT.

J is TRBJ2-1 and V is TRBV7-2, with D uncertain. Trimming pared 6 bases from V and 9 bases from J, leaving 12 bases between. In germline, CDR1 is SGHTA, CDR2 FQGNSA. The CDR3 length is 12 residues. The CDR3 nucleotides are TGTGCCAGCAGACAAGACCTGGGTGAGCAGTTCTTC. Its translation: CASRQDLGEQFF.

This clonotype was seen a handful of times. The rearrangement joins TRBV10-1 to TRBJ2-2; 7 nucleotides agree with TRBD1. Looked up from germline, CDR1 is WNHNN and CDR2 is SYGVQD (reference sequence). Unmatched junction bases numbered 5, after V lost 6 bases and J lost 7 bases. There are 13 residues in the CDR3. The CDR3 loop reads CASSQQGSGELFF. The DNA of the CDR3 is TGCGCCAGCAGCCAACAGGGGAGCGGGGAGCTGTTTTTT.

The rearrangement uses TRBV12-3 or TRBV12-4 and TRBJ1-5; D unresolved. The CDR3 spans 14 residues. V was cut by 5 bases and J by 2 bases, with 10 bases left in between. Here the CDR3 DNA reads TGTGCCAGCAGTGGCCGGGCCGGCAATCAGCCCCAGCATTTT. Protein product: CASSGRAGNQPQHF.

This clonotype was counted a few times. The V call is TRBV2, the J call TRBJ2-3; D gene unclear. V shed 4 bases and J shed 4 bases, with 12 bases lying between them. Germline assignment: CDR1 SNHLY and CDR2 FYNNEI. The CDR3 loop spans 14 amino acids. The CDR3 loop is CASSVPLSPDTQYF. CDR3 DNA sequence: TGTGCCAGCAGTGTCCCCCTTAGCCCAGATACGCAGTATTTT.

This clonotype appeared a few times. This rearrangement joins TRBV7-6 to TRBJ2-1; D remains ambiguous. Germline assignment: CDR1 SGHVS and CDR2 FNYEAQ. V lost 1 base, J lost 1 base, and 8 bases lay in between. The CDR3 has 15 amino acids. The CDR3 sequence is CASSLGATSYNEQFF. CDR3 bases: TGTGCCAGCAGCTTAGGTGCGACTTCCTACAATGAGCAGTTCTTC.

This clonotype has at least ten counts. CDR3 residues: CASPPTGVITDTQYF. The CDR3 DNA reads TGTGCCAGCCCCCCGACAGGGGTGATTACAGATACGCAGTATTTT. The chain combines TRBV28 with TRBJ2-3; 8 bases are a match to TRBD1. This CDR3 comprises 15 residues. Trimming took 8 bases from V and 3 from J; bases not matched to a gene: 10. In germline, CDR1 is MDHEN, CDR2 SYDVKM.

At least ten counts were recorded for this clonotype. This chain connects TRBV9 to TRBJ2-3; the D gene is possibly TRBD1 (6 bases). From germline, CDR1 is SGDLS and CDR2 YYNGEE. The V gene lost 3 bases and the J gene lost 2 bases, with 16 bases spanning the gap. This CDR3 is 16 amino acids long. CDR3 in DNA: TGTGCCAGCAGCGCCACTACCGGGACAACCACAGATACGCAGTATTTT. Protein: CASSATTGTTTDTQYF.

This chain connects TRBV29-1 to TRBJ2-7; D may be TRBD1 (6 bases). Trimming cost V 4 bases and J 7 bases, with 17 bases left between them. The CDR3 runs 13 residues. CDR1 and CDR2 (germline): SQVTM, ANQGSEA. CDR3 nucleotides: TGCAGCGTTGGTGGGGTGACAGGCAGAGAGCAGTACTTC. It translates to CSVGGVTGREQYF.

This clonotype was seen only once. The CDR3 loop is CATIPGELGTKNIQYF. DNA of the CDR3: TGTGCCACCATCCCCGGGGAATTGGGTACCAAAAACATTCAGTACTTC. This chain connects TRBV24-1 to TRBJ2-4; a weak D match, TRBD2 (5 bases). The germline V gene has CDR1 KGHDR and CDR2 SFDVKD. The CDR3 runs 16 residues. V gave up 8 bases and J gave up 2 bases, with 18 bases separating them.

This clonotype was seen a handful of times. The chain carries TRBV9 and TRBJ2-5; D might be TRBD2 (5 bases). Germline CDR1 is SGDLS and CDR2 is YYNGEE. Trimming stripped 3 bases from V and 2 bases from J, with 11 bases between. The CDR3 totals 14 residues. This CDR3 reads CASSGGGIQETQYF. The CDR3 DNA reads TGTGCCAGCAGCGGCGGAGGCATTCAAGAGACCCAGTACTTC.

This clonotype was picked up many times. V usage is TRBV6-2 or TRBV6-3 and J usage is TRBJ1-2, with D possibly matching TRBD1 (5 bases). The CDR3 runs 15 residues. V gave up 5 bases and J gave up 4 bases, with 17 bases separating them. CDR1 MNHEY and CDR2 SVGEGT come from the germline V gene. CDR3 region: CASSRRDYPSYGYTF. CDR3 nucleotide sequence: TGTGCCAGCAGTCGCCGGGACTACCCCTCCTATGGCTACACCTTC.

This clonotype showed up many times. The V and J genes are TRBV13 and TRBJ2-1, with D perhaps TRBD1 (6 bases). V lost 4 bases, J lost 0 bases, and 13 bases lay in between. The CDR3 is 16 residues long. Germline loops: CDR1 PRHDT, CDR2 FYEKMQ (reference sequence). The CDR3 DNA follows: TGTGCCAGCAGCTCCGCCGGGACACCCTCCTACAATGAGCAGTTCTTC. Translation gives CASSSAGTPSYNEQFF. The full variable domain, rest sourced from reference TRBV13 and TRBJ2-1, is AAGVIQSPRHLIKEKRETATLKCYPIPRHDTVYWYQQGPGQDPQFLISFYEKMQSDKGSIPDRFSAQQFSDYHSELNMSSLELGDSALYFCASSSAGTPSYNEQFFGPGTRLTVL.

This clonotype was recorded many times. V and J are TRBV12-3 or TRBV12-4 and TRBJ2-7; 7 nucleotides match TRBD2. Unmatched junction bases numbered 7, after V lost 6 bases and J lost 2 bases. CDR3 length equals 14 residues. The CDR3 region has the DNA TGTGCCAGCAGAGGGACTGGGACTACCTACGAGCAGTACTTC. Translation gives CASRGTGTTYEQYF.

For this clonotype: A much larger clone differs from this one at a single base, so this may be a read error. The rearrangement uses TRBV29-1 and TRBJ2-7; possibly TRBD1 or TRBD2 for D (6 bases each). V was cut by 4 bases and J by 5 bases, with 18 bases left in between. The CDR3 runs to 14 residues. Germline V CDR1 and CDR2: SQVTM, ANQGSEA. The CDR3: CSVVGRGDPDEQYF. The CDR3 DNA is TGCAGCGTTGTGGGAAGGGGGGACCCCGACGAGCAGTACTTC.

This clonotype was seen a few times. This chain's CDR3 is CASILPGSSYEQYF. CDR3 DNA: TGTGCCAGCATTTTACCGGGAAGCTCCTACGAGCAGTACTTC. The chain employs TRBV2 and TRBJ2-7, with D possibly matching TRBD2 (5 bases). The CDR3 length is 14 residues. Germline CDR1 reads SNHLY; CDR2 reads FYNNEI. Trimming shortened V by 7 bases and J by 0 bases, and 13 bases separated the two germline ends.

V usage is TRBV11-2 and J usage is TRBJ2-4; either TRBD1 or TRBD2 may fit D (6 bases each). With 2 bases removed from V and 8 bases from J, the gap between germline ends came to 13 bases. The V gene's germline CDR1 is SGHAT and CDR2 FQNNGV. This CDR3 is built from 14 residues. CDR3 DNA: TGTGCCAGCAGCTTAATTCCGGGGGCTCACATTCAGTACTTC. Amino acids: CASSLIPGAHIQYF.